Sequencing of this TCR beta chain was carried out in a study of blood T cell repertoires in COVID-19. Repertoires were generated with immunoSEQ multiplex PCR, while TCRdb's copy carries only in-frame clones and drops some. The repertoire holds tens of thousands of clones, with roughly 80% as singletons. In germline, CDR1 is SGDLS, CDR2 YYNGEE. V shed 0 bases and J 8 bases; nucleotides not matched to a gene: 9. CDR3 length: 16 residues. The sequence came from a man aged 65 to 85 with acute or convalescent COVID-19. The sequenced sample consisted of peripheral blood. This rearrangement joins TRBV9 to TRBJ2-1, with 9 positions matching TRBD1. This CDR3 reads CASSVVGTGFVDEQFF. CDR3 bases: TGTGCCAGCAGCGTAGTGGGGACAGGGTTTGTCGATGAGCAGTTCTTC.